Sequencing of this T cell receptor beta chain was carried out in a study of B cell selection in AIRE deficiency. Regulatory T cells were sorted as CD4+CD25hiCD127low/negative cells. Healthy unrelated donors supplied the control samples. Study-level points and caveats: Of some 4,000 shared Treg TCRbeta sequences, 31.6% were healthy-donor-only and around 9% patient-only. Healthy Tconv contained about 37% of shared healthy Treg sequences; only TCRbeta sequenced.

Trimming cost V 8 bases and J 7 bases, with 15 bases left between them. Germline loops: CDR1 SNHLY, CDR2 FYNNEI. The CDR3 runs to 14 residues. How the authors handled the data: Patients' Tregs yielded 5.4x10^4 or so distinct TCRbeta sequences; donors' 80,000 to 100,000. Produced via immunoSEQ multiplex PCR; TCRdb's table is partial and in-frame only. V, J and clone size are taken as reported in that table, and D and trimming were inferred from the DNA itself. This repertoire shows tens of thousands of clones, around 90% found once; its top ten account for more than 1.2%. About this clone itself: Its antigen is not identified.

The clonotype originates from a human donor in good health. The sequenced sample was CD4+CD25+ Tregs sorted from PBMCs. The V gene is TRBV2, the J gene TRBJ1-6; no reliable D call. CDR3 sequence (DNA): TGTGCCAGCGGTCTAGACGGGAGGAATTCACCCCTCCACTTT. Its translation is CASGLDGRNSPLHF.